This T cell receptor (beta chain) is drawn from a study of shared clonotypes between healthy human individuals. The study, taken as a whole, reports: Among donors, clonotype sharing was expected to be affected by sequencing depth. Generation of non-shared clonotypes was less probable than generation of clonotypes shared by all four donors.

Per the original methods: ImmunoSEQ gave junction-only sequences without quality scores, so filtering differed. Only in-frame clones appear in the TCRdb table, and some are missing; sequencing was by immunoSEQ multiplex PCR. The V and J calls and clone size were taken over from that table, and D and trimming were inferred from the DNA. This table has roughly 410,000 clones, about 96% appearing once. The V gene's germline CDR1 is GTSNPN and CDR2 SVGIG (reference sequence). Unmatched junction bases numbered 2, after V lost 7 bases and J lost 0 bases. The length of the CDR3 is 13 residues. Concerning this clone itself: The antigen remains unidentified.

The sequenced sample consisted of memory CD8+ T cells sorted from blood. The sample's subset: CD45RO+ cells pooled with CCR7-negative TemRA cells. The chain employs TRBV30 and TRBJ2-1; 8 bases line up with TRBD2. This TCR came from a man under 40 in good health. CDR3 residues: CAFSGISYNEQFF. The CDR3, as DNA: TGTGCCTTTAGCGGGATCTCCTACAATGAGCAGTTCTTC.